This T cell receptor (beta chain) was sequenced for a study of blood T cells in healthy people across ages. After removal of 0 bases from V and 4 bases from J, the junction contained 7 bases not matched to a gene. The CDR3 has 17 amino acids. From germline, CDR1 is LNHNV and CDR2 YYDKDF (reference sequence). Donors ranged from roughly 6 to 90 years old and were healthy Caucasians in Russia. Alongside a J-beta primer mix, a sample-barcoded 5' primer served in a second PCR lasting roughly 7 to 11 cycles. TCRdb fed the 5' RACE reads into MiXCR, producing one record per CDR3 protein. The table shows over 1.5 million distinct CDR3 sequences, with just under 50% occurring only once.

This sequence originates from a woman aged 40-49 years in good health. The sample was blood. The chain carries TRBV15 and TRBJ2-1; the match to TRBD2 covers 9 bases. The CDR3 region has the DNA TGTGCCACCAGCAGAGATTCTGGGCGGGGGGGATACAATGAGCAGTTCTTC. Translated, it gives CATSRDSGRGGYNEQFF.